Described below is a single T cell receptor (beta chain) sequence and its context. The data were taken from a study of shared clonotypes between healthy human individuals. Study details: For every donor, three CD4 naive, three CD4 memory, two CD8 naive and one CD8 memory plates were used.

Each subset's genomic DNA was split evenly across several immunoSEQ plates. This table comes from immunoSEQ multiplex PCR, and its TCRdb copy is limited to in-frame clones, with some not included. The sample lists around 1,900,000 clones, 90% to 95% occurring once. Germline V lookup: CDR1 SGHRS, CDR2 YFSETQ. The CDR3 runs to 18 residues. J was trimmed by 2 bases and V by 0 bases; bases with no gene match: 11. CD8 cells classed as naive were CD45RO-negative and positively selected for CCR7, excluding terminally differentiated effector memory CD45RA+ cells. The chain is built from TRBV5-1 and TRBJ2-1, with TRBD2 identical over 7 bases. This receptor was taken from a man aged 18 to 30 in good health. Some clones in this sample may be carry-over from other donors' samples. The sequencing sample was made of naive CD8+ T cells from PBMCs. The CDR3 bases are TGCGCCAGCAGCTTGGGGACTCTAGCGGCTGGGGCCTACAATGAGCAGTTCTTC. Residues: CASSLGTLAAGAYNEQFF.